The sample holds many counts of the clone carrying this T cell receptor (beta chain). The sample is drawn from a study of response to subunit inactivated influenza vaccine. The ends were cut back, 4 bases at V and 6 bases at J, with 7 bases in the middle. The CDR3 extends over 11 amino acids. TCRdb ran MiXCR on the RT-PCR reads and lists one entry per CDR3 protein. The sample includes approximately 480,000 distinct CDR3 sequences, roughly 9.7% of them seen just once. The rearrangement uses TRBV12-3 or TRBV12-4 and TRBJ2-7; no firm D call. The sample was PBMCs from blood, taken around seven weeks after vaccination. The clonotype originates from a man aged 50-60 years who received an inactivated influenza vaccine. As DNA, the CDR3 is TGTGCCAGCAGTTCCAGGAGCGAGCAGTACTTC. Translation gives CASSSRSEQYF.